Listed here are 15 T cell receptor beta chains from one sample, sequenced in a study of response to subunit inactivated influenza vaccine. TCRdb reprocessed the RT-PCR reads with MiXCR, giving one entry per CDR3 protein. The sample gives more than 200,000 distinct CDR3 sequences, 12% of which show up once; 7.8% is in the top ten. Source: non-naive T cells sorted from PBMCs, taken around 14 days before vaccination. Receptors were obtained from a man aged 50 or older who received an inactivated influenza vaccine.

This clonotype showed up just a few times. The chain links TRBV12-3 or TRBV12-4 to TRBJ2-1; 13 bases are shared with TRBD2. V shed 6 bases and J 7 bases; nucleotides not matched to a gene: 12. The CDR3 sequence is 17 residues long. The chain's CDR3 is CASRHQSGTSGINEQFF. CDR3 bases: TGTGCCAGCAGACACCAATCCGGGACTAGCGGGATAAATGAGCAGTTCTTC.

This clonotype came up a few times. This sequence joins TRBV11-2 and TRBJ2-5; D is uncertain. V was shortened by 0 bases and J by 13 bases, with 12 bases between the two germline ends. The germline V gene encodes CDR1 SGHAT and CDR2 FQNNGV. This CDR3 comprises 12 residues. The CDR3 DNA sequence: TGTGCCAGCAGCTTAGATCGTACACCTCCGTACTTC. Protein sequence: CASSLDRTPPYF.

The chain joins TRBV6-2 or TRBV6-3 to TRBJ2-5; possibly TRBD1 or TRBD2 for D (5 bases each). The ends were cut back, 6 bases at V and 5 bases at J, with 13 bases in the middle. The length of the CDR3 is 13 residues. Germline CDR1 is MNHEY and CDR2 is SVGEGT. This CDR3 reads CASRRDQTETQYF. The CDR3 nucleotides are TGTGCCAGCAGACGGGACCAAACGGAGACCCAGTACTTC.

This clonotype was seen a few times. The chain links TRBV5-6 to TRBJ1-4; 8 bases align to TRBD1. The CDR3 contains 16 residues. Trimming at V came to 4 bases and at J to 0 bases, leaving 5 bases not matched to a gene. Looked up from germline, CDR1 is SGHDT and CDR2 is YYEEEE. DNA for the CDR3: TGTGCCAGCAGCCTGGGACAGGTTTCAACTAATGAAAAACTGTTTTTT. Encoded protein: CASSLGQVSTNEKLFF. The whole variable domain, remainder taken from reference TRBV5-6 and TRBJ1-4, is DAGVTQSPTHLIKTRGQQVTLRCSPKSGHDTVSWYQQALGQGPQFIFQYYEEEERQRGNFPDRFSGHQFPNYSSELNVNALLLGDSALYLCASSLGQVSTNEKLFFGSGTQLSVL.

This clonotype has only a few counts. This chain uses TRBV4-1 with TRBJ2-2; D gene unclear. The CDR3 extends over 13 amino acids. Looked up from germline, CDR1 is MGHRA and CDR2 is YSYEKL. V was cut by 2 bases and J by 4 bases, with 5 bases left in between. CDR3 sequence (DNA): TGCGCCAGCAGCCAATTTGGCACCGGGGAGCTGTTTTTT. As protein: CASSQFGTGELFF.

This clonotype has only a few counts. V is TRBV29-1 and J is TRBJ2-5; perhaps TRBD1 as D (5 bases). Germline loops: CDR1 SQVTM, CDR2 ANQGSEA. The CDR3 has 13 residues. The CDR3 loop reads CTSAVGRQETQYF. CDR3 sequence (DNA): TGCACTTCCGCTGTGGGGCGACAAGAGACCCAGTACTTC. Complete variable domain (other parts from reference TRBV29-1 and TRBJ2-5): SAVISQKPSRDICQRGTSLTIQCQVDSQVTMMFWYRQQPGQSLTLIATANQGSEATYESGFVIDKFPISRPNLTFSTLTVSNMSPEDSSIYLCTSAVGRQETQYFGPGTRLLVL.

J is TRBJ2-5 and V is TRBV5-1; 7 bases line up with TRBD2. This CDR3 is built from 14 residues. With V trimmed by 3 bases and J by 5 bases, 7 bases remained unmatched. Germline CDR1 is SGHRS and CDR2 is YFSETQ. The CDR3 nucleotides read TGCGCCAGCAGCTCGGGGAGGGCTTTGGAGACCCAGTACTTC. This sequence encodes CASSSGRALETQYF. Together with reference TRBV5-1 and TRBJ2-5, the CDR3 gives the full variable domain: KAGVTQTPRYLIKTRGQQVTLSCSPISGHRSVSWYQQTPGQGLQFLFEYFSETQRNKGNFPGRFSGRQFSNSRSEMNVSTLELGDSALYLCASSSGRALETQYFGPGTRLLVL.

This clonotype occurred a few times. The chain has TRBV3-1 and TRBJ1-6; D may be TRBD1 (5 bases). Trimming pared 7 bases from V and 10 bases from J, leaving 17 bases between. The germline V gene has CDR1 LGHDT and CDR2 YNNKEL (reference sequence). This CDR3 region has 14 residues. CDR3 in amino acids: CASTLRGGRSPLHF. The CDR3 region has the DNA TGTGCCAGCACCCTACGGGGGGGAAGGTCACCCCTCCACTTT.

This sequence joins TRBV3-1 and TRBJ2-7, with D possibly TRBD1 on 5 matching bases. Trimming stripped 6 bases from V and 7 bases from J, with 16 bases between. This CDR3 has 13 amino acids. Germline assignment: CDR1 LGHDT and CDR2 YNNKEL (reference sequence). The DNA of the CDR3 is TGTGCCAGCAGTCTACCAGGGCCTCGGGAGCAGTACTTC. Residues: CASSLPGPREQYF.

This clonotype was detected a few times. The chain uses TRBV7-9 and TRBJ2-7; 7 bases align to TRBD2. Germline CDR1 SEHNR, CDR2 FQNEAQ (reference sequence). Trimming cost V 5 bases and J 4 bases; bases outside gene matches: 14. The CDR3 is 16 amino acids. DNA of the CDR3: TGTGCCAGCAGCCCCTTTATTGAGCGGGGCATGTACGAGCAGTACTTC. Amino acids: CASSPFIERGMYEQYF.

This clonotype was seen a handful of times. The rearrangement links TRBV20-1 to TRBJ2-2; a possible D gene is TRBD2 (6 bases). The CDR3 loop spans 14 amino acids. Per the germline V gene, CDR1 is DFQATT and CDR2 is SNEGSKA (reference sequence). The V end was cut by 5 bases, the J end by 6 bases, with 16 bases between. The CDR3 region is CSALFGGSSGELFF. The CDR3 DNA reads TGCAGTGCTCTCTTCGGAGGGAGCTCCGGGGAGCTGTTTTTT.

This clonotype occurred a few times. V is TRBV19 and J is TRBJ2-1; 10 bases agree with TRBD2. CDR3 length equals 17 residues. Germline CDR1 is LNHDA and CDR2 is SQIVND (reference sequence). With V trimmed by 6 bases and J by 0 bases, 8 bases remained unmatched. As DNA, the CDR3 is TGTGCCAGTAGGATTAGTAGCGGGAGGAACTCCTACAATGAGCAGTTCTTC. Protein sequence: CASRISSGRNSYNEQFF. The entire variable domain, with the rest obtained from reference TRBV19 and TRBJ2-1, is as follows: DGGITQSPKYLFRKEGQNVTLSCEQNLNHDAMYWYRQDPGQGLRLIYYSQIVNDFQKGDIAEGYSVSREKKESFPLTVTSAQKNPTAFYLCASRISSGRNSYNEQFFGPGTRLTVL.

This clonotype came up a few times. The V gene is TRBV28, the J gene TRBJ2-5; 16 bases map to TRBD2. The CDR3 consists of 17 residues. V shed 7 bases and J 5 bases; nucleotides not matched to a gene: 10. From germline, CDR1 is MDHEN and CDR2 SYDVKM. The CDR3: CASNSGTSGRAGETQYF. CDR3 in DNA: TGTGCCAGCAACTCAGGGACTAGCGGGAGGGCCGGGGAGACCCAGTACTTC.

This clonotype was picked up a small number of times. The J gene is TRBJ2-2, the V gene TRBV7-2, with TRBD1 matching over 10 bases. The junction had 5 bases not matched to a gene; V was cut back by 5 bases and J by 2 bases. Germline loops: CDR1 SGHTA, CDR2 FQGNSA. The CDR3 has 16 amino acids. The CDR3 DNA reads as TGTGCCAGCAGCGTCCGGGACAGGGGTAACACCGGGGAGCTGTTTTTT. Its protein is CASSVRDRGNTGELFF. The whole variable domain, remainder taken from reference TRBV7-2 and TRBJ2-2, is GAGVSQSPSNKVTEKGKDVELRCDPISGHTALYWYRQSLGQGLEFLIYFQGNSAPDKSGLPSDRFSAERTGGSVSTLTIQRTQQEDSAVYLCASSVRDRGNTGELFFGEGSRLTVL.

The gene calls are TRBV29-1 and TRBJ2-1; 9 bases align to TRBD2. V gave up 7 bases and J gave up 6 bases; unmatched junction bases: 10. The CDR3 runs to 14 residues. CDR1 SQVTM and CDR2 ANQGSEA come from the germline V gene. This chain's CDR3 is CSANRLAGINEQFF. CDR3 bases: TGCAGCGCCAATCGGCTAGCGGGAATCAATGAGCAGTTCTTC.